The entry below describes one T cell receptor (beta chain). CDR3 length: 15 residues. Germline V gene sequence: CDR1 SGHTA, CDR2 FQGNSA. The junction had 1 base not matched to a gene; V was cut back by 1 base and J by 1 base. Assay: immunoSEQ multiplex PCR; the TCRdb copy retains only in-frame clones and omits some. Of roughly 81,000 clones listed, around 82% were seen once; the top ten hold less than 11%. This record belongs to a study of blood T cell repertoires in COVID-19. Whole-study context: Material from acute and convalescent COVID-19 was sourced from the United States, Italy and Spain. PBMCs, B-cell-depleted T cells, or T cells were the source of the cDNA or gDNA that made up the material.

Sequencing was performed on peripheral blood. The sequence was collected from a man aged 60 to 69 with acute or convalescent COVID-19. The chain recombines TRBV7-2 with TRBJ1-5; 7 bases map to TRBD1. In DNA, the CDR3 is TGTGCCAGCAGCTTAGGACAGGGAAGCAATCAGCCCCAGCATTTT. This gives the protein CASSLGQGSNQPQHF. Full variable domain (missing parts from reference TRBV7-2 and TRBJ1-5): GAGVSQSPSNKVTEKGKDVELRCDPISGHTALYWYRQSLGQGLEFLIYFQGNSAPDKSGLPSDRFSAERTGGSVSTLTIQRTQQEDSAVYLCASSLGQGSNQPQHFGDGTRLSIL.